The T cell receptor (beta chain) described here comes from a study of cytomegalovirus exposure and HLA in healthy donors (dated by TCRdb to about 2017). Context from the whole study: An earlier analysis of around 600 of the donors reported more than 250 Gb of sequence data and 100 million to 130 million unique TCR beta sequences from 150 million to 200 million T cells. In a later analysis, previously published TCR beta repertoires from 500 to 750 donors were re-analyzed and high-resolution HLA genotyping was added so that TCR occurrence patterns could be studied. Roughly 310 gigabases of sequencing data and tens of millions of unique TCR sequences were included in an early release covering about 700 HLA-typed donors. Alongside the repertoire data, information on donor age, sex, ethnicity and CMV serostatus was compiled. Several DR-DQ haplotypes were handled as single units for association and clustering, since linkage in the cohort was strong. The genetic ancestry cluster associated with self-reported Caucasian donors included over 65% of the roughly 400 genotyped donors. Genome-wide SNP genotypes for about three fifths of the 666 donors were used in a later genetic analysis, which treated that subset as a discovery cohort. The study profiled the T cell repertoires of some 610 subjects by immunosequencing and related them to cytomegalovirus serostatus. Typing coverage varied by locus: about 620-640 donors for A, B, C, DRB1 and DQB1; around 560 for DQA1; about 590 for DPA1; approximately 470 for DPB1. The study was designed to test whether signatures of past pathogen exposure could be identified by cataloging public T cell receptors. Across 398 genotyped donors of the cohort, an average of 235,054 unique TCR beta nucleotide sequences per donor were sequenced, and 15% to 20% of those sequences were non-productive. Both class I and class II loci were covered by HLA typing, at four-digit resolution. To decide whether each TCR beta V gene segment behaved as functional or pseudogenic, an earlier analysis of some 540 of the donors relied on high-throughput TCR beta sequencing. To predict cytomegalovirus infection status, the study combined high-throughput TCR immunosequencing, statistical association of individual TCRs with disease status, and machine learning. In addition to the first cohort of roughly 700 subjects, a separate validation cohort of some 120 different subjects was used. Rather than using new phenotypic data, the later analysis identified candidate immune exposures from TCR beta sequences and from how often those sequences occurred across donors. Every repertoire in the discovery cohort had been generated on one and the same sequencing platform.

Library method: the immunoSEQ multiplex PCR assay. A mixture of 60 forward primers for TCR Vbeta segments and 13 reverse primers for TCR Jbeta segments was used in the multiplex PCR. A multiplex PCR assay on genomic DNA amplified the CDR3 region of rearranged TCR beta genes. Amplified TCR beta libraries were sequenced as 87-base-pair reads on the Illumina HiSeq System. On the study's bioinformatics: A later analysis counted around 72 million unique TCR beta chains across the 550 to 700 repertoires, and around 9.9 million of these chains were shared by at least two donors. Raw reads were error-corrected and collapsed into unique sequences with a nearest-neighbor algorithm that merged closely related sequences to remove PCR and sequencing errors. CDR3 sequences were aligned to IMGT reference sequences to assign V, D and J gene segments. Each retained sequence needed at least a six-nucleotide match to both a V gene segment and a J gene segment. A rearrangement was called productive if the CDR3 had no stop codons and remained in frame with V and J, and every other rearrangement was called non-productive. CDR3 was defined by IMGT convention, running from the second conserved V-encoded cysteine to the conserved J-encoded phenylalanine. Sequences without an unambiguous match to a single V gene segment were excluded from the earlier analysis of 587 of the donors. An earlier analysis of 500 to 700 of the donors classified V segments as functional when productive rearrangements were above 56.7% and as segregating when the standard deviation between donors was above 5%. A statistical classification framework was developed to diagnose cytomegalovirus status using the catalog of TCR beta chain sequences. V and J gene assignment, in a later analysis, came from comparing TCR nucleotide sequences with IMGT/GENE-DB human TR gene sequences. In a later analysis, CDR3 sequences and most-parsimonious VDJ recombination scenarios were assigned using the TCRdist pipeline. A later analysis defined each TCR beta chain by its CDR3 amino acid sequence plus V-gene family, and excluded reads lacking a unique V-gene family. In a later analysis, 550 to 650 highly shared, low-generation-probability nucleotide sequences were removed to address suspected cross-contamination and a sequencing artifact. A later analysis calculated a clonal expansion index for each public chain from normalized within-repertoire ranks of inferred template counts. In a later analysis, generation probabilities were computed using a VDJ recombination model fitted to out-of-frame rearrangements, and the results were checked against IGoR. A later analysis scored TCR-TCR, TCR-HLA and TCR-CMV co-occurrence with hypergeometric tests, applying a repertoire-size bias correction to TCR pairs. To estimate false discovery rates, a later analysis permuted the HLA or CMV assignments 20 times. A later analysis grouped co-occurring TCRs with DBSCAN, adding TCRdist sequence similarity when clustering within HLA-allele-positive subsets. Repertoires with fewer than 30,000 or more than 120,000 public chains were left out of co-occurrence clustering, as were roughly five repertoires with anomalous nucleotide sharing. TCRdb took over this immuneACCESS table, retaining in-frame rearrangements with V and J assigned. Such tables are incomplete; in checked studies, under half of the missing clones stem from an unresolved V gene, and the remainder is unexplained. V, J and clone size were drawn from that table, and D and trimming were deduced from the DNA. The sample has some 56,000 clones on record, approximately 52% of them singletons. Clones ranked in the top ten supply approximately 12% of the sample.

The cohort was made up of 650 to 700 healthy bone marrow donors. Cohort members were all nominally healthy when sampled, although unrecorded immune exposures were likely present. Of the roughly 700 cohort members, nearly 300 had a positive CMV serostatus and about 350 had a negative one, while no CMV serostatus was recorded for the donor. Every donor gave a peripheral blood sample, and the peripheral blood mononuclear cells from that sample were used for TCR beta sequencing. Genomic DNA was extracted from the blood cell samples with the Qiagen DNeasy Blood Extraction Kit. Overall results and qualifications from the work: Roughly uniform sequencing depth across donors was assumed in presence/absence analyses, although this assumption may not hold. A later analysis found that HLA-associated TCR beta chains were more clonally expanded and had lower generation probabilities than equally common non-associated chains. Across donors, most TCR sequences were observed very rarely, whereas some public TCRs were present in many individuals. According to a later analysis, parvovirus B19, influenza, CMV and Epstein-Barr virus appeared linked to several top co-occurrence clusters. A few of the identified cytomegalovirus-associated TCR beta chains were confirmed in vitro to be specific for cytomegalovirus antigens. When HLA alleles, especially DR and DQ, strongly co-occurred, TCR associations were difficult to assign to individual alleles. A further reported finding was that TCR beta sequences accurately predicted the HLA-A and HLA-B alleles for most subjects in the first cohort. Only TCR beta chains were sequenced in this cohort, and the absence of alpha or paired-chain data limited detectable features. In a later analysis, the rate of TCR association differed among HLA loci, with DRB1 alleles having the most associated TCRs and HLA-C alleles having the fewest. According to a later analysis, most CMV-associated TCR beta chains appeared to be HLA-restricted, and the HLA associations seemed to be driven largely by CMV exposure. The study gave a list of more than 150 TCR beta chains associated with cytomegalovirus. The 87-base-pair reads could not distinguish some IMGT-functional V segments, including TRBV6-2 and TRBV6-3, so those segments were excluded. For the cohort, immune exposure information was limited to CMV serostatus. A group of highly shared sequence variants was considered likely to be a technical artifact of the sequencing pipeline. The classifier was reported to diagnose cytomegalovirus status with high specificity and sensitivity in both the original cohort and the validation cohort. Compared with the 666-donor mean, donors in an Asian-associated ancestry cluster had fewer N-insertions in productive TCRs, according to a later genetic analysis. In an earlier analysis of a few hundred of the donors, most TCR beta V segments were observed in productive rearrangements about 90% or about 30% of the time, broadly matching IMGT annotations. Specific HLA alleles were associated with 15,000 to 20,000 TCR beta sequences at a false discovery rate of 0.05 in a later analysis. Because HLA typing was missing for some donors at each locus, association tests included only the typed subset. Some 16 rarely observed V segments, including chromosome 9 orphons, were excluded from the earlier analysis of a few hundred of the donors because counts were too low. A later genetic analysis associated a missense DCLRE1C variant with V-gene and J-gene trimming of TCR beta chains, and an independent cohort replicated the association. The authors suggested that the approach could potentially be extended to other disease states and immunological phenotypes. Linkage disequilibrium might explain the correlated functional status among segregating V segments, but an unknown experimental factor could not be excluded.

As concerns this clone: Its antigen has not been determined. No per-base quality is available; no much larger clone lies one base away.

The cysteine opens and the phenylalanine closes a CDR3 of 15 amino acids. Only the CDR3 DNA is retained, 45 bases long and in frame from the first base. As encoded in the germline V gene, CDR1 is SGHRS while CDR2 is YFSETQ. V is trimmed back by 0 bases and J by 7 bases, and the junction contains 8 bases that no gene match accounts for. The clonotype originates from a human donor in good health. The chain employs TRBV5-1 and TRBJ2-7, and 9 junctional nucleotides match TRBD1. The sequencing sample was made of PBMCs. The CDR3 region reads CASSLGTGAYGEQYF. Read as DNA, the sequence is TGCGCCAGCAGCTTGGGGACAGGGGCGTACGGGGAGCAGTACTTC.